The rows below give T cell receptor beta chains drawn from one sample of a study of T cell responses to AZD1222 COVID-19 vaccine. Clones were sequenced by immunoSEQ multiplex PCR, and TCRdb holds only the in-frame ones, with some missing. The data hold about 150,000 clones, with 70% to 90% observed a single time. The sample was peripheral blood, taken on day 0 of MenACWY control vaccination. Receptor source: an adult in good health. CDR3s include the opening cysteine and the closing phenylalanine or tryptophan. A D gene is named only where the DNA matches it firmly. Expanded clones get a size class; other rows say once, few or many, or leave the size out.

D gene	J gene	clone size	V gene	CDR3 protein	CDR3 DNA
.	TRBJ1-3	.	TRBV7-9	CASSPISAGLSGNTIYF	TGTGCCAGCAGCCCCATTTCCGCCGGACTCTCTGGAAACACCATATATTTT
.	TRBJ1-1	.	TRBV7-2	CASSLLSGHEAFF	TGTGCCAGCAGCTTACTATCGGGCCATGAAGCTTTCTTT
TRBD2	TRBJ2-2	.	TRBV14	CASSQAGASGSLGELFF	TGTGCCAGCAGCCAAGCAGGGGCTAGCGGGAGTCTCGGGGAGCTGTTTTTT
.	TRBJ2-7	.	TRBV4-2	CASSQAGAEYYEQYF	TGTGCCAGCAGCCAAGCCGGGGCCGAGTACTACGAGCAGTACTTC
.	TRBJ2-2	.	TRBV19	CASSMGGLGTGELFF	TGTGCCAGTAGTATGGGCGGCCTCGGGACCGGGGAGCTGTTTTTT
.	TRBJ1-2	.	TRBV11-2	CASSQLDSPYGYTF	TGTGCCAGCAGCCAGCTGGACTCGCCCTATGGCTACACCTTC
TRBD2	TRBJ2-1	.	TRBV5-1	CASMASGFYNEQFF	TGCGCCAGCATGGCTAGCGGGTTCTACAATGAGCAGTTCTTC
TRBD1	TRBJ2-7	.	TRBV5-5	CARNRDRGIYEQYF	TGTGCCAGGAACCGGGACAGGGGTATTTACGAGCAGTACTTC
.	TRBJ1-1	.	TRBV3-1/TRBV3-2	CASSQTTWNTEAFF	TGTGCCAGCAGCCAAACTACTTGGAACACTGAAGCTTTCTTT
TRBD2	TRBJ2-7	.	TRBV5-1	CASSPSGTNYEQYF	TGCGCCAGCAGCCCATCCGGGACTAATTACGAGCAGTACTTC
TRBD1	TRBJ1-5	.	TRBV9	CASSRGQFGQPQHF	TGTGCCAGCAGTAGGGGACAGTTCGGTCAGCCCCAGCATTTT
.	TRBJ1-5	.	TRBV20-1	CSASISGRQPQHF	TGCAGTGCTAGTATCAGCGGGCGGCAGCCCCAGCATTTT
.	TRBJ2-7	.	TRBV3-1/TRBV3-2	CASTVGGRRSSYEQYF	TGTGCCAGCACCGTCGGCGGTAGGAGGAGCTCCTACGAGCAGTACTTC
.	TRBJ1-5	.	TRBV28	CAAYQRTDGTQHF	TGTGCCGCCTACCAGAGGACGGACGGGACCCAGCATTTT
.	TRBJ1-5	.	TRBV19	CASRRAGDSNQPQHF	TGTGCCAGTAGGCGGGCAGGGGATAGCAATCAGCCCCAGCATTTT
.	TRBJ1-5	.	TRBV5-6	CASSVTDYSNQPQHF	TGTGCCAGCAGCGTGACAGACTATAGCAATCAGCCCCAGCATTTT
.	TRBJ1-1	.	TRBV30	CAWSVLGKDTEAFF	TGTGCCTGGAGTGTATTGGGGAAGGACACTGAAGCTTTCTTT
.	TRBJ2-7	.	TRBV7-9	CASSFGPPQYF	TGTGCCAGCAGCTTCGGACCCCCGCAGTACTTC
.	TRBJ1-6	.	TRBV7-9	CASTSNRETLHF	TGTGCCAGCACATCAAACAGGGAGACCCTCCACTTT
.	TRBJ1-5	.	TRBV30	CAWSVHRGHNQPQHF	TGTGCCTGGAGTGTACATCGGGGCCACAATCAGCCCCAGCATTTT
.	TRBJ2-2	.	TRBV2	CASSLPGLRNTGELFF	TGTGCCAGCAGTCTTCCGGGACTTAGAAACACCGGGGAGCTGTTTTTT
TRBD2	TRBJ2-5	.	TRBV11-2	CASSFGLAGGIQETQYF	TGTGCCAGCAGCTTCGGGCTAGCGGGGGGAATCCAAGAGACCCAGTACTTC
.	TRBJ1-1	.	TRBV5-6	CASSSLDGELTEAFF	TGTGCCAGCAGCTCCCTAGATGGGGAACTTACCGAAGCTTTCTTT
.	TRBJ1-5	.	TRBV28	CASSPLDQPQHF	TGTGCCAGCAGCCCGCTCGATCAGCCCCAGCATTTT
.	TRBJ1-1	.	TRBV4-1	CASSQGPAPMNTEAFF	TGCGCCAGCAGCCAAGGTCCCGCCCCTATGAACACTGAAGCTTTCTTT
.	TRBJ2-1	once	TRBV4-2	CASSQDLGSSYNEQFF	TGTGCCAGCAGCCAAGATCTGGGGAGTTCCTACAATGAGCAGTTCTTC
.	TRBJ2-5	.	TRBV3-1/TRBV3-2	CASSQAQGQETQYF	TGTGCCAGCAGCCAAGCTCAGGGACAAGAGACCCAGTACTTC
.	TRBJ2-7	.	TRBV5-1	CASSFVASGEQYF	TGCGCCAGCAGCTTTGTAGCTTCGGGCGAGCAGTACTTC
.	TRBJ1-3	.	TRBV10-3	CAISEQQGSGNTIYF	TGTGCCATCAGTGAGCAACAGGGATCTGGAAACACCATATATTTT
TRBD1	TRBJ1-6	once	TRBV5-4	CASSLDRGYSPLHF	TGTGCCAGCAGCTTGGACAGGGGATATTCACCCCTCCACTTT
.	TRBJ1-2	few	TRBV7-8	CASSPSYGYTF	TGTGCCAGCAGCCCTAGCTATGGCTACACCTTC
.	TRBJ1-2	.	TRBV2	CASSPGPRYGYTF	TGTGCCAGCAGTCCGGGACCCAGATATGGCTACACCTTC
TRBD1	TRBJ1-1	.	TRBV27	CASRSGQVTQMGTEAFF	TGTGCCAGCAGATCTGGACAGGTCACCCAGATGGGCACTGAAGCTTTCTTT
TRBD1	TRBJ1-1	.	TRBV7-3	CASSQGSGQGAFF	TGTGCCAGCAGCCAGGGGTCGGGACAGGGAGCTTTCTTT
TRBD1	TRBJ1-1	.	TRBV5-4	CASSKGQGSRTEAFF	TGTGCCAGCAGCAAGGGACAGGGCTCGAGGACTGAAGCTTTCTTT
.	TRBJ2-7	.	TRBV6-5	CASSPPGAYEQYF	TGTGCCAGCAGTCCCCCCGGGGCCTACGAGCAGTACTTC
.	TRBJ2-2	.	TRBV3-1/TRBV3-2	CASSQDRWRGGRTGELFF	TGTGCCAGCAGCCAGGACCGGTGGCGAGGGGGGCGTACCGGGGAGCTGTTTTTT